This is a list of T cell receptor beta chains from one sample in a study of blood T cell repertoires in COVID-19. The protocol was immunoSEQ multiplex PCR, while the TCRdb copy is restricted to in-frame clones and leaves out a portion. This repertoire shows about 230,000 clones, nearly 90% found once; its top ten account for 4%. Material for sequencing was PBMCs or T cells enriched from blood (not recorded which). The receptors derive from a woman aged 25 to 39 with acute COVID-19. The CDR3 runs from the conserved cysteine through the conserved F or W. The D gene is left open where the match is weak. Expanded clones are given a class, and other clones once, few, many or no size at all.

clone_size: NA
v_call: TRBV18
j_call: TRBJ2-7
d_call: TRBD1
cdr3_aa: CASSPQGQGIHEQYF
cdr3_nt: TGTGCCAGCTCACCACAGGGACAGGGAATCCACGAGCAGTACTTC

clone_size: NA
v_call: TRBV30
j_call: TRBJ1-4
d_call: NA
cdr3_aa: CAWSVLGGQQNEKLFF
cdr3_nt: TGTGCCTGGAGTGTACTCGGCGGACAGCAGAATGAAAAACTGTTTTTT

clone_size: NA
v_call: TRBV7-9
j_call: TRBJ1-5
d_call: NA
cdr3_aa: CASSHGQSNQPQHF
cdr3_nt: TGTGCCAGCAGCCACGGACAGAGCAATCAGCCCCAGCATTTT

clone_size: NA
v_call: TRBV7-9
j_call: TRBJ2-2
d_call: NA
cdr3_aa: CASSLIPGANTGELFF
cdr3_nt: TGTGCCAGCAGCTTAATTCCAGGGGCGAACACCGGGGAGCTGTTTTTT

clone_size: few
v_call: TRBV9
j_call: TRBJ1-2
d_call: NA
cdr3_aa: CASSDRAQGGYTF
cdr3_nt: TGTGCCAGCAGCGACCGAGCCCAGGGTGGCTACACCTTC

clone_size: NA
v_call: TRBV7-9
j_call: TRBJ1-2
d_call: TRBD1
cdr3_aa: CASSTSDRAHYGYTF
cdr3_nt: TGTGCCAGCAGCACATCTGACAGGGCTCACTATGGCTACACCTTC

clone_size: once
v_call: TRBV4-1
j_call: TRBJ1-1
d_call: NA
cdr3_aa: CASSQDGRIGTEAFF
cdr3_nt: TGCGCCAGCAGCCAAGATGGCAGGATTGGGACTGAAGCTTTCTTT

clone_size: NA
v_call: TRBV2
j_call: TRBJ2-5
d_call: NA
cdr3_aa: CASSEIKAAETQYF
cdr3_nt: TGTGCCAGCAGTGAGATTAAAGCAGCGGAGACCCAGTACTTC

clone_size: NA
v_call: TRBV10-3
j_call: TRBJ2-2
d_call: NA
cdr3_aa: CAIRPGVDTGELFF
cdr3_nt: TGTGCCATCAGACCCGGAGTGGACACCGGGGAGCTGTTTTTT

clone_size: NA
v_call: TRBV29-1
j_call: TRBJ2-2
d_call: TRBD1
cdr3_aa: CSARTGGSGELFF
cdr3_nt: TGCAGCGCACGGACAGGGGGTAGCGGGGAGCTGTTTTTT

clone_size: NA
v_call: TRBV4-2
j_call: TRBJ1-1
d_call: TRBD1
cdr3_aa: CASSQHRGNPAEAFF
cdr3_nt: TGTGCCAGCAGCCAACACAGGGGGAACCCGGCTGAAGCTTTCTTT

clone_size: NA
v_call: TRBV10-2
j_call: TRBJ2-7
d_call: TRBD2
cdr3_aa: CASRTSGGSYEQYF
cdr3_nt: TGCGCCAGCCGCACTAGCGGGGGTTCCTACGAGCAGTACTTC

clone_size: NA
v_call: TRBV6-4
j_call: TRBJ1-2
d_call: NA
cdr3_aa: CASSDSIRGLGGYTF
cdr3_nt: TGTGCCAGCAGTGACTCGATACGGGGTCTTGGTGGCTACACCTTC

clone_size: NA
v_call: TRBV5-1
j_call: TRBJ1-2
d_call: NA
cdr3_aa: CASSLDSGTAYGYTF
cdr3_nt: TGCGCCAGCAGCTTGGACTCAGGAACAGCCTATGGCTACACCTTC

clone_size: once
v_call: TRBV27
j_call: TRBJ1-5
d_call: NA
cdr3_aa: CASSFSFNQPQHF
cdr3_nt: TGTGCCAGCAGTTTTAGTTTCAATCAGCCCCAGCATTTT

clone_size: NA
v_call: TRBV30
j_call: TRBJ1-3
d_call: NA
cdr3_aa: CAWSVRGTSGNTIYF
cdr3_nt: TGTGCCTGGAGTGTACGCGGTACTTCTGGAAACACCATATATTTT

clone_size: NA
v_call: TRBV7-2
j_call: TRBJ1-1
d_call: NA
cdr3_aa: CASSLSGGLMNTEAFF
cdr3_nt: TGTGCCAGCAGCTTAAGCGGCGGCCTCATGAACACTGAAGCTTTCTTT

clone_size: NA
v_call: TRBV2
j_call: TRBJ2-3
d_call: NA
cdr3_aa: CASSAQSPDTQYF
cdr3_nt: TGTGCCAGCAGTGCCCAATCCCCAGATACGCAGTATTTT

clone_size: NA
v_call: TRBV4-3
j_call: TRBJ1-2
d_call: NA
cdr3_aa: CASSQAETAVYGYTF
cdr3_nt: TGCGCCAGCAGCCAAGCCGAGACAGCCGTCTATGGCTACACCTTC

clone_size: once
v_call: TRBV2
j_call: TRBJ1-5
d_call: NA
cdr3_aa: CASSQDSNSNQPQHF
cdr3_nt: TGTGCCAGCAGTCAAGACAGCAATAGCAATCAGCCCCAGCATTTT

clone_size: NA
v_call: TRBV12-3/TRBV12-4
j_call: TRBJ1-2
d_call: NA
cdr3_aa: CASSLIMADGYTF
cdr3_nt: TGTGCCAGCAGTTTAATTATGGCAGATGGCTACACCTTC

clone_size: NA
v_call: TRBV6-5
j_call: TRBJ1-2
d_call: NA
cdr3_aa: CASSLTATGNYGYTF
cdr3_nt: TGTGCCAGCAGCCTAACCGCGACAGGAAACTATGGCTACACCTTC

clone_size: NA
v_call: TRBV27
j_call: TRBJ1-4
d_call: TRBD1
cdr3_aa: CASKIGRDRVNEKLFF
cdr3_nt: TGTGCCAGCAAGATCGGCCGGGACAGGGTTAATGAAAAACTGTTTTTT

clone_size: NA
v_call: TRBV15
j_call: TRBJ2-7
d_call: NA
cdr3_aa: CATSRDPSGVFSYEQYF
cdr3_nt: TGTGCCACCAGCAGAGATCCCTCAGGGGTCTTTTCCTACGAGCAGTACTTC

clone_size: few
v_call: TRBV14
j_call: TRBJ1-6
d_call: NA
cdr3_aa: CASSPRGRDSYNSPLHF
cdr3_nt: TGTGCCAGCAGCCCCAGGGGCAGGGACTCCTATAATTCACCCCTCCACTTT

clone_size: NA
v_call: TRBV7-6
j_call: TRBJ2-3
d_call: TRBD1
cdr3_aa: CASSPRQGITDTQYF
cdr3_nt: TGTGCCAGCAGCCCCCGACAGGGGATCACAGATACGCAGTATTTT

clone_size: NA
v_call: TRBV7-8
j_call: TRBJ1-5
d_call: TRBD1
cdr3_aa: CASSWGTGNSNQPQHF
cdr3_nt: TGTGCCAGCAGCTGGGGGACAGGGAATTCTAATCAGCCCCAGCATTTT

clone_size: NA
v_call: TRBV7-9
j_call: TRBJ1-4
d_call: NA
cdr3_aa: CASSLYGASNEKLFF
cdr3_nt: TGTGCCAGCAGCCTATATGGGGCCTCTAATGAAAAACTGTTTTTT

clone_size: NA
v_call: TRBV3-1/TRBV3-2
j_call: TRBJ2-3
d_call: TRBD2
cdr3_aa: CASSPSGATDTQYF
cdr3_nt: TGTGCCAGCAGCCCCAGCGGGGCCACAGATACGCAGTATTTT

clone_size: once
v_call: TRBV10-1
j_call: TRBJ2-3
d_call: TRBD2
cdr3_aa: CASSDVRGERTDTQYF
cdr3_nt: TGCGCCAGCAGTGATGTGCGGGGGGAACGCACAGATACGCAGTATTTT

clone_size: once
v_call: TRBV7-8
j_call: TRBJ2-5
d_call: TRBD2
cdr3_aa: CASSQLSASGDTKVQTQYF
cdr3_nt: TGTGCCAGCAGCCAACTTTCGGCCAGCGGGGATACCAAGGTTCAGACCCAGTACTTC

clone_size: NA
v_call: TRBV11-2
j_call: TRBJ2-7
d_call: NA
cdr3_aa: CASSLGTGSSYEQYF
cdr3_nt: TGTGCCAGCAGCTTAGGAACAGGGAGCTCCTACGAGCAGTACTTC

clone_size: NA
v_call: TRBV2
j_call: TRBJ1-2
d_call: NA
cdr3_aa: CASSDREDYGYTF
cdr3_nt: TGTGCCAGCAGTGACAGGGAAGACTATGGCTACACCTTC

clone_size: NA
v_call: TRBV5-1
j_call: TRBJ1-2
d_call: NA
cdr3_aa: CASSPNSPLHTF
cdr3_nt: TGCGCCAGCAGCCCGAATAGCCCCCTCCACACCTTC

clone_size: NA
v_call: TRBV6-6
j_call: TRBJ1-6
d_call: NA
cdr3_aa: CASSYSRAYNSPLHF
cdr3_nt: TGTGCCAGCAGTTACTCGAGGGCCTATAATTCACCCCTCCACTTT

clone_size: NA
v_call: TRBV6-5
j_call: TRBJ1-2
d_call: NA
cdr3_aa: CASSSRQDINYGYTF
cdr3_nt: TGTGCCAGCAGTTCCCGACAGGACATTAACTATGGCTACACCTTC

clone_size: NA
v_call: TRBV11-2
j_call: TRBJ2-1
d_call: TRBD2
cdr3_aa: CASSFPGLGDNEQFF
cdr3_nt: TGTGCCAGCAGCTTCCCCGGACTAGGAGACAATGAGCAGTTCTTC

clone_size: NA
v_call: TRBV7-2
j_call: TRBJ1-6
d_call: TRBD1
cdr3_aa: CASSLGTGGDSYNSPLHF
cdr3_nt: TGTGCCAGCAGCTTAGGGACAGGGGGCGACTCCTATAATTCACCCCTCCACTTT

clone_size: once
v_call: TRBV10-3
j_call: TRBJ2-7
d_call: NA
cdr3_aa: CAISDHTTYEQYF
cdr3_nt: TGTGCCATCAGTGATCACACAACCTACGAGCAGTACTTC

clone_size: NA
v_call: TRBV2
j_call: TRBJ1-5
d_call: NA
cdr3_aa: CASSLREGSAEGNQPQHF
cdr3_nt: TGTGCCAGCAGTCTCAGGGAGGGATCGGCGGAAGGTAATCAGCCCCAGCATTTT

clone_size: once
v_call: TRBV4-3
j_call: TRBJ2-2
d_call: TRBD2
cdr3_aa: CASSQDMFPRGGNTGELFF
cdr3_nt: TGCGCCAGCAGCCAAGATATGTTTCCGCGGGGGGGAAACACCGGGGAGCTGTTTTTT

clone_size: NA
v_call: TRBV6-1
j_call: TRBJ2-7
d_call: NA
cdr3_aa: CASRHHYEQYF
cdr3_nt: TGTGCCAGCAGACACCACTACGAGCAGTACTTC

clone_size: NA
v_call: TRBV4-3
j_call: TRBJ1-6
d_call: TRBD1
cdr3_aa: CASSPTGTGENSPLHF
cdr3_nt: TGCGCCAGCAGCCCGACCGGGACAGGGGAAAATTCACCCCTCCACTTT

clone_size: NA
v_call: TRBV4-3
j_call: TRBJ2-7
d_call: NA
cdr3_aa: CASSQEGQSYEQYF
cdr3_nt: TGCGCCAGCAGCCAAGAAGGACAGTCCTACGAGCAGTACTTC

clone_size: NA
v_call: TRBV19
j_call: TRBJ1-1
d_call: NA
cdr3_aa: CASRWTAALNTEAFF
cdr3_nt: TGTGCCAGTAGATGGACAGCGGCCCTGAACACTGAAGCTTTCTTT

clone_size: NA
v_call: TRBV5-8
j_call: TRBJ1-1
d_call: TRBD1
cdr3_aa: CASSLNRGSVGAFF
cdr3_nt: TGTGCCAGCAGCTTGAACAGGGGATCGGTCGGAGCTTTCTTT

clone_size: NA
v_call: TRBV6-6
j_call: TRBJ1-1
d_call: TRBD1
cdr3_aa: CASRDRGNEAFF
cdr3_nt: TGTGCCAGCAGAGACAGGGGGAACGAAGCTTTCTTT

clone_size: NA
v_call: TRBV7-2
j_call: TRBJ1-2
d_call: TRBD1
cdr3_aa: CASSLVGQGDSSYGYTF
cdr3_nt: TGTGCCAGCAGCTTAGTTGGACAGGGGGATAGTAGCTATGGCTACACCTTC

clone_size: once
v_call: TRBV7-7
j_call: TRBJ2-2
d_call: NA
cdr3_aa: CASSTSGYSSYTGELFF
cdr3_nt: TGTGCCAGCAGCACAAGCGGCTACTCTTCTTACACCGGGGAGCTGTTTTTT

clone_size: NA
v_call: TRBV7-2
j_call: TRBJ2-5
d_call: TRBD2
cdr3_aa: CASNIRAGGYQETQYF
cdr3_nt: TGTGCCAGCAACATCAGGGCGGGGGGATATCAAGAGACCCAGTACTTC